A single count supports the clone carrying this T cell receptor beta chain. Antigen: not known. Trimming cost V 5 bases and J 7 bases; bases outside gene matches: 6. CDR1 is SGHRS and CDR2 is YFSETQ in the germline V gene. The CDR3 loop spans 16 amino acids. This record belongs to a study of T-cell reconstitution after alpha-beta-depleted transplantation in children. Overall study results and limits: For some patients, TCRbeta diversity was high at day 60 because of recipient T cells and thymic progenitors that survived. Diversity and T-cell counts at one year after transplant derived mostly from new T cells.

Molecular barcoding with unique molecular identifiers was used for the TCRbeta library. TCRdb re-analysed the PCR reads in MiXCR, keeping a single row per CDR3 protein. In the table there are hundreds of thousands of distinct CDR3 sequences, around 15% of which are singletons. Specimen: PBMCs, mostly from graft donor cells, collected 360 days after TCRalphabeta/CD19-depleted stem cell transplant. The receptor's source is a male patient between 2 and 10 years old who had a stem cell transplant for acute lymphoblastic leukemia, so the T cells may come from the graft donor. The chain combines TRBV5-1 with TRBJ2-2; the match to TRBD2 covers 15 bases. The chain's CDR3 is CASRHGTSGRIGELFF. The CDR3 DNA is TGCGCCAGCAGGCACGGGACTAGCGGGAGGATCGGGGAGCTGTTTTTT.